This passage covers 26 T cell receptor beta chains from one sample sequenced in a study of blood T cell repertoires in COVID-19 (dated by TCRdb to 2018 to 2021). Library construction relied on the immunoSEQ multiplex PCR assay. TCRdb took this table from immuneACCESS and kept in-frame rearrangements with V and J called. Such tables lack part of the clones; where checked against another copy, unresolved V genes explain under half of the gap, and the rest is unexplained. Counted in this sample were around 300,000 clones; 75% to 90% of them appeared once. Approximately 2.9% of the sample goes to the ten largest clones. Sequences were obtained from peripheral blood. Receptors originate from a woman aged 25 to 39 with COVID-19, enrolled during active disease.

The CDR3 DNA reads as TGTGCCAGCAGCTTGGACCTAGCGGGAGATAATGAGCAGTTCTTC. It encodes CASSLDLAGDNEQFF. The rearrangement links TRBV5-4 to TRBJ2-1; the match to TRBD2 covers 10 bases. Per germline, CDR1 SGHNT and CDR2 YYREEE (reference sequence). The CDR3 spans 15 residues. V was pared by 0 bases and J by 7 bases, with 4 bases of the junction left unmatched.

The chain has TRBV6-1 and TRBJ2-1, with 13 bases fitting TRBD2. The CDR3 consists of 17 residues. V was clipped by 2 bases and J by 3 bases; unmatched bases: 4. Germline assignment: CDR1 MNHNS and CDR2 SASEGT. CDR3 protein: CASSEPGLAGVYNEQFF. The CDR3 DNA is TGTGCCAGCAGTGAACCCGGACTAGCGGGAGTCTACAATGAGCAGTTCTTC.

V and J are TRBV27 and TRBJ1-2; the D gene is possibly TRBD1 (5 bases). CDR3 length equals 16 residues. Looked up from germline, CDR1 is MNHEY and CDR2 is SMNVEV (reference sequence). Trimming removed 5 bases at V and 7 bases at J, with 23 bases between. Written as DNA, the CDR3 is TGTGCCAGCAGTCTAACACCCCTTAGGGGTAGCATTGGCTACACCTTC. Translation: CASSLTPLRGSIGYTF.

The rearrangement joins TRBV6-5 to TRBJ1-1; TRBD1 agrees at 10 bases. This CDR3 region has 15 residues. The trim removed 3 bases at V and 7 bases at J, leaving 8 bases unmatched. CDR1 and CDR2 from the germline V gene are MNHEY and SVGAGI. The CDR3 spells CASSYNRDRGHEAFF. The CDR3 bases are TGTGCCAGCAGTTATAATCGGGACAGGGGACATGAAGCTTTCTTT.

The chain couples TRBV24-1 to TRBJ1-5, with D uncertain. The germline V gene has CDR1 KGHDR and CDR2 SFDVKD. The CDR3 length is 15 residues. V was trimmed by 3 bases and J by 6 bases, leaving 14 bases between them. This chain's CDR3 is CATSDPNGLCQPQHF. CDR3 DNA: TGTGCCACCAGTGATCCAAACGGGTTATGTCAGCCCCAGCATTTT.

Turning to this clone: The sample contains more than one DNA sequence encoding this CDR3. This chain links TRBV7-9 with TRBJ2-3, with TRBD2 identical over 7 bases. There are 12 residues in the CDR3. The V and J ends lost 5 bases and 5 bases, in that order; junction bases with no gene match: 1. CDR1 and CDR2 (germline): SEHNR, FQNEAQ (reference sequence). For the CDR3, the DNA is TGTGCCAGCAGCCCGGGGGGAGATACGCAGTATTTT. It codes for CASSPGGDTQYF. Complete variable domain (other parts from reference TRBV7-9 and TRBJ2-3): DTGVSQNPRHKITKRGQNVTFRCDPISEHNRLYWYRQTLGQGPEFLTYFQNEAQLEKSRLLSDRFSAERPKGSFSTLEIQRTEQGDSAMYLCASSPGGDTQYFGPGTRLTVL.

This chain links TRBV11-1 with TRBJ2-1, with unresolved D. This CDR3 has 15 residues. Trimming took off 1 base at V and 0 bases at J, with 7 bases between the two ends. Germline CDR1 and CDR2: SGHAT and FQDESV (reference sequence). The CDR3 here is CASSLVAVSYNEQFF. For the CDR3, the DNA is TGTGCCAGCAGCTTAGTGGCTGTCTCCTACAATGAGCAGTTCTTC.

CDR3 DNA sequence: TGTGCCAGCAGACTGACGGGGAACACTGAAGCTTTCTTT. It translates to CASRLTGNTEAFF. The chain is built from TRBV5-4 and TRBJ1-1; D ambiguous. The length of the CDR3 is 13 residues. CDR1 and CDR2 (germline): SGHNT, YYREEE (reference sequence). Trimming removed 5 bases at V and 1 base at J, with 9 bases between.

The V gene is TRBV6-6, the J gene TRBJ2-2, with TRBD2 matching 7 bases. Per germline, CDR1 MNHNY and CDR2 SVGAGI (reference sequence). The V segment lost 4 bases and the J segment 2 bases; nucleotides outside the gene matches: 4. The CDR3 sequence is 15 residues long. The CDR3 loop is CASSFAGVNTGELFF. The DNA of the CDR3 is TGTGCCAGCAGTTTCGCGGGGGTAAACACCGGGGAGCTGTTTTTT.

The V gene is TRBV30, the J gene TRBJ1-1, with 7 bases fitting TRBD1. This CDR3 has 14 residues. The V segment lost 5 bases and the J segment 3 bases; nucleotides outside the gene matches: 9. The germline V gene encodes CDR1 GTSNPN and CDR2 SVGIG (reference sequence). CDR3 loop: CAWGLGQGDTEAFF. As DNA, the CDR3 is TGTGCCTGGGGCCTCGGGCAGGGGGACACTGAAGCTTTCTTT.

This chain joins TRBV7-9 and TRBJ2-2; the match to TRBD1 covers 8 bases. The ends lost 1 base at V and 0 bases at J; junction bases unmatched: 7. The CDR3 spans 18 residues. Germline V gene sequence: CDR1 SEHNR, CDR2 FQNEAQ (reference sequence). The CDR3 DNA reads TGTGCCAGCAGCTTAGAGCGGTGGGGACAGGCGAACACCGGGGAGCTGTTTTTT. It specifies CASSLERWGQANTGELFF.

This clone occurred once. This chain connects TRBV19 to TRBJ1-1, with 7 bases aligning to TRBD1. Trimming removed 8 bases from V and 1 base from J; junction bases left unmatched: 1. CDR1 LNHDA and CDR2 SQIVND come from the germline V gene (reference sequence). The CDR3 covers 12 residues. Written as DNA, the CDR3 is TGTGCCAGTGGGGACAGGAACACTGAAGCTTTCTTT. It codes for CASGDRNTEAFF.

CDR3 amino acids: CASLDPGQGFYSAKNIQYF. The DNA of the CDR3 is TGTGCCAGCCTAGACCCGGGACAGGGGTTTTATTCAGCCAAAAACATTCAGTACTTC. J is TRBJ2-4 and V is TRBV6-7, with 10 positions matching TRBD1. TRBV6-7 is annotated as an ORF whose role is uncertain. There are 19 residues in the CDR3. Trimming cost V 8 bases and J 0 bases; bases outside gene matches: 16.

This clone was seen just once. The chain combines TRBV27 with TRBJ1-4; 11 nucleotides align to TRBD1. CDR1 and CDR2 (germline): MNHEY, SMNVEV (reference sequence). The junction had 14 bases not matched to a gene; V was cut back by 6 bases and J by 8 bases. This CDR3 has 17 residues. Here the CDR3 reads CASSARSAGTGGEKLFF. CDR3 DNA sequence: TGTGCCAGCAGCGCGCGAAGTGCCGGGACAGGGGGGGAAAAACTGTTTTTT.

This rearrangement joins TRBV5-4 to TRBJ2-3, with 10 bases aligning to TRBD2. Germline V gene data show CDR1 as SGHNT and CDR2 as YYREEE (reference sequence). Trimming at V came to 3 bases and at J to 5 bases, leaving 12 bases not matched to a gene. There are 17 residues in the CDR3. The CDR3 protein is CASSSRTSGTPVDTQYF. CDR3 nucleotide sequence: TGTGCCAGCAGCTCGCGTACTAGCGGGACCCCGGTAGATACGCAGTATTTT.

The chain links TRBV3-1 (or the pseudogene TRBV3-2) to TRBJ1-3; no definite D call. Germline V lookup: CDR1 LGHDT, CDR2 YNNKEL (reference sequence). The CDR3 runs to 15 residues. V lost 4 bases and J lost 0, with 10 bases in between. CDR3 sequence: CASSLRSSSGNTIYF. As DNA, the CDR3 is TGTGCCAGCAGCCTACGCTCCAGCTCTGGAAACACCATATATTTT.

The chain uses TRBV11-2 and TRBJ2-1, with a tentative D call TRBD1 (5 bases). The CDR3 contains 15 residues. Germline CDR1 SGHAT, CDR2 FQNNGV. V was trimmed by 5 bases and J by 3 bases, leaving 14 bases between them. The CDR3 sequence: CASSLIAGIYNEQFF. The CDR3 DNA sequence: TGTGCCAGCAGCCTGATAGCAGGGATCTACAATGAGCAGTTCTTC.

This clone was observed once. The chain carries TRBV5-1 and TRBJ2-5; D unresolved. This CDR3 has 15 amino acids. CDR1 SGHRS and CDR2 YFSETQ come from the germline V gene. Trimming took off 0 bases at V and 1 base at J, with 10 bases between the two ends. The CDR3, as DNA: TGCGCCAGCAGCTTGGCAGGTCTACTCCAAGAGACCCAGTACTTC. Translating it yields CASSLAGLLQETQYF.

The chain carries TRBV14 and TRBJ1-1, with D uncertain. V was shortened by 4 bases and J by 0 bases, with 15 bases between the two germline ends. Germline V gene data show CDR1 as SGHDN and CDR2 as FVKESK. The CDR3 spans 16 residues. The CDR3 DNA sequence: TGTGCCAGCAGCCGATATACTAGGCTGTTGAACACTGAAGCTTTCTTT. Amino acid sequence: CASSRYTRLLNTEAFF.

The J gene is TRBJ2-7, the V gene TRBV11-2; tentative D call: TRBD1 (5 bases). The CDR3 is 13 amino acids. Looked up from germline, CDR1 is SGHAT and CDR2 is FQNNGV. Trimming left V 0 bases short and J 5 bases short, with 8 bases between. The CDR3 DNA sequence: TGTGCCAGCAGCTTAGATAGGGGCGACGAGCAGTACTTC. Amino acid sequence: CASSLDRGDEQYF.

The rearrangement joins TRBV7-2 to TRBJ2-7; 10 nucleotides align to TRBD1. Trimming took 5 bases from V and 1 from J; bases not matched to a gene: 8. Germline V gene lookup returns CDR1 SGHTA and CDR2 FQGNSA. The CDR3 is 16 residues long. The CDR3 reads CASSQTGGAWSYEQYF. The CDR3 DNA follows: TGTGCCAGCAGCCAGACAGGGGGCGCGTGGTCCTACGAGCAGTACTTC. The full variable domain, in which reference TRBV7-2 and TRBJ2-7 provide the parts outside the CDR3, is GAGVSQSPSNKVTEKGKDVELRCDPISGHTALYWYRQSLGQGLEFLIYFQGNSAPDKSGLPSDRFSAERTGGSVSTLTIQRTQQEDSAVYLCASSQTGGAWSYEQYFGPGTRLTVT.

The chain joins TRBV7-9 to TRBJ2-7; TRBD1 might be the D (5 bases). CDR1 is SEHNR, CDR2 FQNEAQ, per germline (reference sequence). V was shortened by 1 base and J by 4 bases, with 11 bases between the two germline ends. The CDR3 runs to 14 residues. The CDR3 sequence: CASSLGGQGYEQYF. In DNA, the CDR3 is TGTGCCAGCAGCTTAGGGGGTCAGGGATACGAGCAGTACTTC.

The gene calls are TRBV4-1 and TRBJ2-7, with 7 bases matching TRBD1. In germline, CDR1 is MGHRA, CDR2 YSYEKL. Losses at the gene ends were 0 bases for V and 6 bases for J; bases not matched to a gene: 5. The CDR3 consists of 14 residues. CDR3 in amino acids: CASSQEGPGGEQYF. CDR3 coding DNA: TGCGCCAGCAGCCAAGAAGGGCCAGGGGGCGAGCAGTACTTC.

The CDR3 bases are TGCGCCAGCAGCCTAGAAATTAGTGGCGAGCAGTACTTC. Its protein product is CASSLEISGEQYF. This rearrangement joins TRBV4-1 to TRBJ2-7; the D is unclear. CDR1 is MGHRA, CDR2 YSYEKL, per germline. Trimming removed 4 bases from V and 6 bases from J, with 13 bases in between. CDR3 length equals 13 residues.

The genes are TRBV6-5 and TRBJ1-5; weak D call: TRBD1 (6 bases). Trimming removed 8 bases at V and 6 bases at J, with 11 bases between. This CDR3 is 12 amino acids long. Germline assignment: CDR1 MNHEY and CDR2 SVGAGI. In DNA, the CDR3 is TGTGCCAGCTGCGTGGGGGCTCAGCCCCAGCATTTT. Translated, it gives CASCVGAQPQHF.

V gene TRBV5-5 combines with J gene TRBJ1-1, with D maybe TRBD1 (5 bases). The CDR3 consists of 14 residues. The ends were cut back, 2 bases at V and 3 bases at J, with 11 bases in the middle. Per germline, CDR1 SGHKS and CDR2 YYEKEE (reference sequence). The DNA of the CDR3 is TGTGCCAGCAGCTTCAATCCCAGGGACACTGAAGCTTTCTTT. This gives the protein CASSFNPRDTEAFF.